The 25 T cell receptor beta chains below were found in one sample sequenced in a study of technical replicates of blood from a few donors. Here immunoSEQ multiplex PCR was the method, and the copy in TCRdb shows in-frame clones only, minus some. The sample shows about 100,000 clones, nearly 97% of them seen only once. Sequencing input: T cells isolated from PBMCs. These receptor sequences come from a human donor in good health.

This clone was found a few times. The rearrangement joins TRBV5-1 to TRBJ2-5, with 8 nucleotides matching TRBD2. The CDR3 extends over 16 amino acids. V gave up 0 bases and J gave up 2 bases; unmatched junction bases: 6. Germline-derived CDR1 and CDR2 are SGHRS and YFSETQ. CDR3 coding DNA: TGCGCCAGCAGCTTGGCGGGGGGGGCGGTTCAAGAGACCCAGTACTTC. The encoded protein is CASSLAGGAVQETQYF.

The chain combines TRBV30 with TRBJ1-4; a weak D match, TRBD1 (6 bases). CDR1 is GTSNPN, CDR2 SVGIG, per germline (reference sequence). This CDR3 has 13 residues. Trimming stripped 8 bases from V and 7 bases from J, with 17 bases between. Here the CDR3 reads CAQDRGAGEKLFF. CDR3 in DNA: TGTGCCCAGGACCGGGGGGCTGGTGAAAAACTGTTTTTT.

This chain connects TRBV29-1 to TRBJ2-7; D is perhaps TRBD2 (5 bases). The CDR3 covers 12 residues. Per the germline V gene, CDR1 is SQVTM and CDR2 is ANQGSEA. V was cut by 2 bases and J by 7 bases, with 12 bases left in between. The CDR3 nucleotides read TGCAGCGTTGAAAGCGACCCGGGAGAGCAGTACTTC. This sequence encodes CSVESDPGEQYF.

The genes are TRBV10-3 and TRBJ2-7, with 10 bases fitting TRBD1. The CDR3 has 12 amino acids. The germline gives CDR1 ENHRY, CDR2 SYGVKD. With V trimmed by 7 bases and J by 6 bases, 3 bases remained unmatched. In DNA, the CDR3 is TGTGCCATCAAAGGGACAGGGGTCGAGCAGTACTTC. This codes for CAIKGTGVEQYF.

The V call is TRBV6-1, the J call TRBJ2-1; no clear D. CDR3 size: 12 residues. The germline V gene has CDR1 MNHNS and CDR2 SASEGT. V was shortened by 6 bases and J by 4 bases, with 7 bases between the two germline ends. The CDR3 DNA reads TGTGCCAGCAGCGACATGTACAATGAGCAGTTCTTC. Residues: CASSDMYNEQFF.

The chain joins TRBV5-4 to TRBJ2-6, with unresolved D. This CDR3 spans 18 amino acids. Germline V gene lookup returns CDR1 SGHNT and CDR2 YYREEE (reference sequence). V dropped 0 bases and J dropped 0 bases, with 13 bases sitting between them. The CDR3 sequence is CASSLDSGPYSGANVLTF. As DNA, the CDR3 is TGTGCCAGCAGCTTGGATTCAGGTCCTTACTCTGGGGCCAACGTCCTGACTTTC.

The V call is TRBV10-1, the J call TRBJ1-2; perhaps TRBD1 as D (6 bases). CDR1 and CDR2 (germline): WNHNN, SYGVQD (reference sequence). This CDR3 is 15 amino acids long. V was shortened by 1 base and J by 4 bases, with 13 bases between the two germline ends. The DNA of the CDR3 is TGCGCCAGCAGTGAGTACAGGGCCGGATTCTATGGCTACACCTTC. It yields the protein CASSEYRAGFYGYTF.

This chain connects TRBV30 to TRBJ1-1; weak D call: TRBD1 (6 bases). CDR3 length equals 15 residues. CDR1 GTSNPN and CDR2 SVGIG come from the germline V gene (reference sequence). V lost 4 bases, J lost 12 bases, and 27 bases lay in between. The CDR3 protein is CAWISRQVSFIKTFF. Here the CDR3 DNA reads TGTGCCTGGATCTCCAGACAGGTTTCATTTATTAAGACTTTCTTT.

The chain recombines TRBV30 with TRBJ2-5; tentative D call: TRBD2 (6 bases). Trimming removed 0 bases at V and 5 bases at J, with 13 bases between. From germline, CDR1 is GTSNPN and CDR2 SVGIG (reference sequence). The CDR3 is made up of 14 amino acids. CDR3: CAWSVGGAWETQYF. CDR3 bases: TGTGCCTGGAGTGTAGGCGGGGCTTGGGAGACCCAGTACTTC.

This clone appeared once. The V gene is TRBV4-1, the J gene TRBJ2-1, with 9 positions matching TRBD1. With V trimmed by 7 bases and J by 4 bases, 11 bases remained unmatched. The CDR3 is 16 residues long. CDR1 is MGHRA and CDR2 is YSYEKL in the germline V gene. DNA of the CDR3: TGCGCCAGCACCTCCACGCCGGGACAGGGATACAATGAGCAGTTCTTC. Its protein is CASTSTPGQGYNEQFF.

The chain uses TRBV19 and TRBJ1-2, with 7 bases matching TRBD1. The J segment lost 4 bases and the V segment lost 4 bases, leaving 12 bases of the junction unmatched. CDR1 and CDR2 from the germline V gene are LNHDA and SQIVND (reference sequence). The CDR3 is 16 amino acids. The CDR3 here is CASSTNRHDRAYGYTF. The CDR3 DNA reads as TGTGCCAGTAGTACGAATCGACACGACAGGGCCTATGGCTACACCTTC.

The J gene is TRBJ2-1, the V gene TRBV5-1, with TRBD2 matching 13 bases. Trimming removed 1 base from V and 5 bases from J; junction bases left unmatched: 6. This CDR3 has 17 amino acids. Germline assignment: CDR1 SGHRS and CDR2 YFSETQ. CDR3 DNA sequence: TGCGCCAGCAGCTTGTTATGGACTAGCGGGGGAAACAATGAGCAGTTCTTC. Translating it yields CASSLLWTSGGNNEQFF.

V and J are TRBV7-9 and TRBJ1-2, with D perhaps TRBD1 (6 bases). The CDR3 spans 13 residues. The V gene lost 5 bases and the J gene lost 5 bases, with 12 bases spanning the gap. Germline loops: CDR1 SEHNR, CDR2 FQNEAQ (reference sequence). CDR3 DNA: TGTGCCAGCAGCCCGACAGGCAATTATGGCTACACCTTC. It yields the protein CASSPTGNYGYTF.

V is TRBV5-1 and J is TRBJ2-1; 9 bases match TRBD1. The CDR3 sequence is 15 residues long. Germline lookup yields CDR1 SGHRS and CDR2 YFSETQ. V lost 0 bases to trimming and J lost 4 bases; unmatched junction nucleotides: 2. The CDR3 region is CASSLAGTGYNEQFF. CDR3 sequence (DNA): TGCGCCAGCAGCTTGGCGGGGACAGGGTACAATGAGCAGTTCTTC.

The rearrangement links TRBV6-1 to TRBJ2-3; 7 nucleotides line up with TRBD2. Germline V gene lookup returns CDR1 MNHNS and CDR2 SASEGT. The ends lost 8 bases at V and 2 bases at J; junction bases unmatched: 4. The length of the CDR3 is 13 residues. The CDR3 DNA is TGTGCCAGCGGGCTAGCGGACACAGATACGCAGTATTTT. Amino acids: CASGLADTDTQYF.

The J gene is TRBJ2-5, the V gene TRBV11-2; D is ambiguous. Germline CDR1 SGHAT, CDR2 FQNNGV. V lost 4 bases and J 4 bases, leaving 16 bases between the germline ends. This CDR3 is built from 15 residues. The CDR3 coding sequence is TGTGCCAGCAGCTATATTATCATGGCGGCAGAGACCCAGTACTTC. It yields the protein CASSYIIMAAETQYF.

The V gene is TRBV9, the J gene TRBJ1-1; possibly TRBD1 for D (6 bases). V lost 3 bases and J lost 0, with 12 bases in between. Germline CDR1 and CDR2: SGDLS and YYNGEE. The length of the CDR3 is 15 residues. CDR3 amino acids: CASSGPQGMNTEAFF. CDR3 nucleotide sequence: TGTGCCAGCAGCGGACCACAGGGAATGAACACTGAAGCTTTCTTT. The variable domain in full, with the rest retrieved from reference TRBV9 and TRBJ1-1, is DSGVTQTPKHLITATGQRVTLRCSPRSGDLSVYWYQQSLDQGLQFLIQYYNGEERAKGNILERFSAQQFPDLHSELNLSSLELGDSALYFCASSGPQGMNTEAFFGQGTRLTVV.

The CDR3 region has the DNA TGTGCCAGCAGTGTCGAGGGGGGGCCCTACAATGAGCAGTTCTTC. Translating gives CASSVEGGPYNEQFF. This chain joins TRBV2 and TRBJ2-1, with D possibly TRBD2 on 7 matching bases. This CDR3 is 15 amino acids long. V lost 4 bases and J lost 2, with 12 bases in between. Germline V gene sequence: CDR1 SNHLY, CDR2 FYNNEI.

Written as DNA, the CDR3 is TGTGCCAGCAGCTTAGAGTGGGGCCAGGGGCTGTACTTC. As protein: CASSLEWGQGLYF. The V call is TRBV7-2, the J call TRBJ2-7; tentatively, D is TRBD1 (6 bases). The V gene lost 1 base and the J gene lost 12 bases, with 16 bases spanning the gap. CDR1 and CDR2 from the germline V gene are SGHTA and FQGNSA. The CDR3 has 13 residues.

The chain uses TRBV7-6 and TRBJ1-1, with 9 bases identical to TRBD1. Germline V lookup: CDR1 SGHVS, CDR2 FNYEAQ. This CDR3 is built from 15 residues. V lost 1 base to trimming and J lost 7 bases; unmatched junction nucleotides: 7. CDR3 residues: CASSLVGDRANEAFF. CDR3 nucleotide sequence: TGTGCCAGCAGCTTAGTGGGGGACAGGGCAAATGAAGCTTTCTTT.

The rearrangement joins TRBV10-1 to TRBJ2-7, with D perhaps TRBD1 (6 bases). CDR1 is WNHNN and CDR2 is SYGVQD in the germline V gene (reference sequence). The CDR3 runs 15 residues. The V gene lost 4 bases and the J gene lost 2 bases, with 15 bases spanning the gap. The CDR3 DNA reads TGCGCCAGCAGTGGGGGGTCAGGGGCAACCTACGAGCAGTACTTC. Translation: CASSGGSGATYEQYF.

CDR3 nucleotide sequence: TGTGCCAGCAGCGTAGCTGGAGGTCGGACTGGAAACACCATATATTTT. Amino acids: CASSVAGGRTGNTIYF. The gene calls are TRBV9 and TRBJ1-3; D ambiguous. There are 16 residues in the CDR3. Trimming took off 0 bases at V and 2 bases at J, with 12 bases between the two ends. The germline CDR1 and CDR2 sequences are SGDLS and YYNGEE.

The rearrangement uses TRBV7-2 and TRBJ2-7; 8 bases are a match to TRBD1. This CDR3 spans 12 amino acids. Germline V lookup: CDR1 SGHTA, CDR2 FQGNSA. Unmatched junction bases numbered 5, after V lost 7 bases and J lost 6 bases. CDR3 nucleotide sequence: TGTGCCAGCACATGGACAGGGAGCGAGCAGTACTTC. It codes for CASTWTGSEQYF.

The rearrangement links TRBV19 to TRBJ1-5; a weak D match, TRBD1 (5 bases). Germline V gives CDR1 LNHDA, CDR2 SQIVND (reference sequence). There are 14 residues in the CDR3. The V end was cut by 7 bases, the J end by 3 bases, with 13 bases between. The CDR3: CASNRGHSNQPQHF. CDR3 DNA sequence: TGTGCCAGTAATCGAGGACACTCCAATCAGCCCCAGCATTTT.

The V gene is TRBV7-2, the J gene TRBJ2-1; D is ambiguous. CDR3 length equals 15 residues. The V end lost 5 bases, the J end lost 3 bases, and 14 bases lay between the germline ends. The germline CDR1 and CDR2 sequences are SGHTA and FQGNSA. The CDR3 nucleotides are TGTGCCAGCAGCCGTTCCGTTACAGTCTACAATGAGCAGTTCTTC. Translating it yields CASSRSVTVYNEQFF.